The rows below give T cell receptor beta chains drawn from one sample of a study of Ad26.COV2.S vaccination and SARS-CoV-2 variants. TCRdb keeps only in-frame clones here, not all; method: immunoSEQ multiplex PCR. The repertoire consists of about 480,000 clones, with roughly nine tenths occurring once and the leading ten covering around 13%. Specimen: peripheral blood, collected in a trial of Ad26.COV2.S vaccine versus placebo. The receptors originated from a person between 18 and 65 years old who received the Ad26.COV2.S COVID-19 vaccine or a placebo. Both conserved end residues are part of each CDR3. The order of the fields is clone size, D gene, V gene, J gene, CDR3 DNA, CDR3 protein. A D gene is named only where the DNA matches it firmly. Expanded clones get a size class; other rows say once, few or many, or leave the size out.

.	TRBD1	TRBV5-1	TRBJ2-7	TGCGCCAGCAGCGATAGGGACAGGGGAGTTCCCTACGAGCAGTACTTC	CASSDRDRGVPYEQYF
.	TRBD2	TRBV11-2	TRBJ2-1	TGTGCCAGCAGCCCGGGATTAGCGGGAGTGTCCTACAATGAGCAGTTCTTC	CASSPGLAGVSYNEQFF
.	.	TRBV29-1	TRBJ2-7	TGCAGCGGACTAGACAGTTTGTCGTACGAGCAGTACTTC	CSGLDSLSYEQYF
few	.	TRBV9	TRBJ1-2	TGTGCCAGCAGCGTAGCTACTAGCGTACAATCAGGGTTTGGCTACACCTTC	CASSVATSVQSGFGYTF
.	.	TRBV19	TRBJ1-5	TGTGCCAGTAGGGAAACTGGAATCAATCAGCCCCAGCATTTT	CASRETGINQPQHF
.	TRBD1	TRBV15	TRBJ2-3	TGTGCCACCAGCGCTCGACAGGGTTCAAACACAGATACGCAGTATTTT	CATSARQGSNTDTQYF
.	.	TRBV6-2/TRBV6-3	TRBJ2-7	TGTGCCAGCAGTTCCCCCACCTACGAGCAGTACTTC	CASSSPTYEQYF
.	TRBD1	TRBV19	TRBJ2-4	TGTGCCAGTAGTATTGGTGGGACAGGGAGTGGAGTAGCCAAAAACATTCAGTACTTC	CASSIGGTGSGVAKNIQYF
.	TRBD1	TRBV14	TRBJ1-2	TGTGCCAGCAGCCTAACCGGGACAGGTGTCTATGGCTACACCTTC	CASSLTGTGVYGYTF
.	.	TRBV5-6	TRBJ2-1	TGTGCCAGCAGCTTGGGAACATTTGAGCAGTTCTTC	CASSLGTFEQFF
.	.	TRBV6-5	TRBJ1-1	TGTGCCACCAGGACGGGGGAGGGCACTGAAGCTTTCTTT	CATRTGEGTEAFF
.	TRBD2	TRBV19	TRBJ2-7	TGTGCCAGTAGTGTGGGAGGGCCCTACGAGCAGTACTTC	CASSVGGPYEQYF
.	TRBD2	TRBV11-2	TRBJ2-2	TGTGCCAGCAGTCGTTGGCGGGAGAATGCCGGGGAGCTGTTTTTT	CASSRWRENAGELFF
few	.	TRBV20-1	TRBJ2-7	TGCAGTGCGGGGACGGGACTGCAGTACTTC	CSAGTGLQYF
.	TRBD1	TRBV28	TRBJ2-7	TGTGCCAGCAGCCTAACAGGGGTGGTGGAGCAGTACTTC	CASSLTGVVEQYF
.	TRBD2	TRBV6-5	TRBJ2-1	TGTGCCAGCAGGGGACTAGCCGTCGATGAGCAGTTCTTC	CASRGLAVDEQFF
.	.	TRBV28	TRBJ2-3	TGTGCCAGCAGTTCAAGACGGGGCTTCACAGATACGCAGTATTTT	CASSSRRGFTDTQYF
.	.	TRBV15	TRBJ2-7	TGTGCCACCAGCAGAGGACGGGTTAGCTACGAGCAGTACTTC	CATSRGRVSYEQYF
.	TRBD1	TRBV28	TRBJ1-2	TGTGCCAGCAGTCCAGGGGGCCTCTATGGCTACACCTTC	CASSPGGLYGYTF
once	.	TRBV2	TRBJ1-2	TGTGCCAGCACCCCAGAGTCCCCCCACGGGGGCTACACCTTC	CASTPESPHGGYTF
.	TRBD2	TRBV7-9	TRBJ2-5	TGTGCCAGCAGCTTCCGGGGACTAGCGGGAGGTCTCCCCCGGGAGACCCAGTACTTC	CASSFRGLAGGLPRETQYF
.	TRBD1	TRBV10-3	TRBJ2-3	TGTGCCATCAATACAGGGGTTTTTTCGGATACGCAGTATTTT	CAINTGVFSDTQYF
.	TRBD1	TRBV28	TRBJ2-7	TGTGCCAGCGGACAGGCTTATTCCTACGAGCAGTACTTC	CASGQAYSYEQYF
.	.	TRBV5-1	TRBJ2-2	TGCGCCAGCAGCGAGTCGGTCCGCACCGGGGAGCTGTTTTTT	CASSESVRTGELFF
.	.	TRBV3-1/TRBV3-2	TRBJ1-3	TGTGCCAGCAGCCAAGATCAACGTTACCGGGGAAACACCATATATTTT	CASSQDQRYRGNTIYF
once	.	TRBV19	TRBJ2-7	TGTGCCAGTAGTTTCCGACAGGGAGGAGGTCACGAGCAGTACTTC	CASSFRQGGGHEQYF
.	.	TRBV30	TRBJ2-1	TGTGCCTGGAGTTTCGGACGGGGCAGGCAAAAGAACTCCTACAATGAGCAGTTCTTC	CAWSFGRGRQKNSYNEQFF
.	.	TRBV18	TRBJ2-6	TGTGCCAGCTCACCACCGGGGAGCTCTGGGGCCAACGTCCTGACTTTC	CASSPPGSSGANVLTF
.	TRBD2	TRBV7-3	TRBJ2-1	TGTGCCAGCAGCACCCGACTAGCAAATGAGCAGTTCTTC	CASSTRLANEQFF
.	.	TRBV24-1	TRBJ2-7	TGTGCCACCAGCGGACTCGCGCTACCCCTCCCGCCCACCTACGAGCAGTACTTC	CATSGLALPLPPTYEQYF
.	.	TRBV6-5	TRBJ1-4	TGTGCCAGCACGGTTTTAGCGGGGGGAAAACTGTTTTTT	CASTVLAGGKLFF
once	.	TRBV2	TRBJ1-2	TGTGCCAGCACTGGGGACACCACTAACTATGGCTACACCTTC	CASTGDTTNYGYTF
.	TRBD2	TRBV12-3/TRBV12-4	TRBJ2-3	TGTGCCAGCAGTACTAGCGGTACGCAGTATTTT	CASSTSGTQYF
once	.	TRBV5-8	TRBJ1-4	TGTGCCAGCAGCTTCGGTATTAGGGACGAAAAACTGTTTTTT	CASSFGIRDEKLFF
.	.	TRBV20-1	TRBJ2-1	TGCAGTGTGGTGCTATTCAATGAGCAGTTCTTC	CSVVLFNEQFF
.	.	TRBV18	TRBJ2-3	TGTGCCAGTTCCGCCGGCACAGATACGCAGTATTTT	CASSAGTDTQYF
.	.	TRBV27	TRBJ1-2	TGTGCCAGCAGGATGATGGGACCGCTCTATGGCTACACCTTC	CASRMMGPLYGYTF
.	TRBD2	TRBV3-1/TRBV3-2	TRBJ2-1	TGTGCCAGCAGCCAAGTGGCGGGCGGGGGCTCCTACAATGAGCAGTTCTTC	CASSQVAGGGSYNEQFF
.	TRBD1	TRBV30	TRBJ1-1	TGTGCCTGGGGCCAGGGGGCCTCCAGAGCTTTCTTT	CAWGQGASRAFF
.	.	TRBV6-6	TRBJ2-1	TGTGCCAGCAGTTCCGGGACTAGGGGGCTCAATGAGCAGTTCTTC	CASSSGTRGLNEQFF
.	.	TRBV6-5	TRBJ2-2	TGTGCCAGCAGTATCACCCGGGCCGGGGAGCTGTTTTTT	CASSITRAGELFF
.	TRBD1	TRBV11-2	TRBJ1-2	TGTGCCAGCAGCTTAGCAGGGGGAAATGGCTACACCTTC	CASSLAGGNGYTF
.	TRBD2	TRBV27	TRBJ2-1	TGTGCCAGCAGTTCCCAAAGCGGGAGATCCTACAATGAGCAGTTCTTC	CASSSQSGRSYNEQFF
.	.	TRBV6-2/TRBV6-3	TRBJ2-7	TGTGCCAGCAGTCCCACCACCGGGAGAGGATCCTACGAGCAGTACTTC	CASSPTTGRGSYEQYF
.	.	TRBV9	TRBJ2-7	TGTGCCAGCAGCGTGGTTGACCAGGGGCGGCAGTACTTC	CASSVVDQGRQYF
.	.	TRBV7-8	TRBJ2-7	TGTGCCAGCAGCTTAGAGGCAATTCAAGGGGCCTACGAGCAGTACTTC	CASSLEAIQGAYEQYF
.	.	TRBV6-5	TRBJ1-6	TGTGCCAGCAGTTACCAGAGTAATTCACCCCTCCACTTT	CASSYQSNSPLHF
.	TRBD2	TRBV4-3	TRBJ2-3	TGCGCCAGCAGCCAATCCCTAGCGGGGACGGCCCGCACAGATACGCAGTATTTT	CASSQSLAGTARTDTQYF
.	TRBD1	TRBV28	TRBJ2-4	TGTGCCAGCAGTTTCCAGACAGGGGGCTCGGACATTCAGTACTTC	CASSFQTGGSDIQYF
.	.	TRBV4-3	TRBJ2-1	TGCGCCAGCAGCCAAGAAGACAGGGAGCAGTTCTTC	CASSQEDREQFF
few	TRBD1	TRBV4-3	TRBJ1-2	TGCGCCAGCAGCCAGGACACAGGGGGCTCGGGCTATGGCTACACCTTC	CASSQDTGGSGYGYTF
few	TRBD2	TRBV7-3	TRBJ2-2	TGTGCCAGCAGCCGCCAACTAGCGGGGACCGGGGAGCTGTTTTTT	CASSRQLAGTGELFF